This T cell receptor beta chain stems from a study of blood T cell repertoires in COVID-19. Study as a whole: PBMCs, B-cell-depleted T cells, or T cells were the source of the cDNA or gDNA that made up the material.

After removal of 2 bases from V and 5 bases from J, the junction contained 5 bases not matched to a gene. CDR3 length: 15 amino acids. Germline V gives CDR1 SGHTA, CDR2 FQGTGA. Original methodology: Nucleated cell number was recorded as an estimate derived from reference gene primer amplification. Assay used: immunoSEQ multiplex PCR; TCRdb lists only in-frame clones, some missing. The DNA gave D and trimming, while V, J and clone size come from that table. The sample holds 300,000 to 400,000 clones, roughly 86% seen once. Sequencing was performed on peripheral blood. The chain has TRBV7-3 and TRBJ2-3; 9 nucleotides match TRBD2. This TCR came from a woman in her fifties or sixties with COVID-19, enrolled during active disease. The CDR3: CASSLAGLARDTQYF. The CDR3, as DNA: TGTGCCAGCAGCTTAGCGGGACTAGCTAGAGATACGCAGTATTTT. The full variable domain, its missing parts supplied by reference TRBV7-3 and TRBJ2-3, is GAGVSQTPSNKVTEKGKYVELRCDPISGHTALYWYRQSLGQGPEFLIYFQGTGAADDSGLPNDRFFAVRPEGSVSTLKIQRTERGDSAVYLCASSLAGLARDTQYFGPGTRLTVL.